The T cell receptor beta chain described here comes from a study of blood T cell repertoires in COVID-19. The authors' processing: Estimation of nucleated cell counts was performed using reference gene primer amplification. The table came from immunoSEQ multiplex PCR; TCRdb's copy has only in-frame clones and leaves some out. The V and J calls and clone size are taken from that table; D and trimming were inferred from the DNA. This table holds about 220,000 clones, 80% to 85% found once. V lost 1 base, J lost 7 bases, and 4 bases stayed unmatched. In germline, CDR1 is LNHDA, CDR2 SQIVND (reference sequence). This CDR3 is built from 15 residues.

Sequencing used peripheral blood. The rearrangement uses TRBV19 and TRBJ1-1, with 12 bases that match TRBD1. The sequence derives from a man aged 25 to 45 with active or convalescent COVID-19. The CDR3 DNA is TGTGCCAGTAGTATAGCCGGGACAGGGGGCCGTGAAGCTTTCTTT. It specifies CASSIAGTGGREAFF.